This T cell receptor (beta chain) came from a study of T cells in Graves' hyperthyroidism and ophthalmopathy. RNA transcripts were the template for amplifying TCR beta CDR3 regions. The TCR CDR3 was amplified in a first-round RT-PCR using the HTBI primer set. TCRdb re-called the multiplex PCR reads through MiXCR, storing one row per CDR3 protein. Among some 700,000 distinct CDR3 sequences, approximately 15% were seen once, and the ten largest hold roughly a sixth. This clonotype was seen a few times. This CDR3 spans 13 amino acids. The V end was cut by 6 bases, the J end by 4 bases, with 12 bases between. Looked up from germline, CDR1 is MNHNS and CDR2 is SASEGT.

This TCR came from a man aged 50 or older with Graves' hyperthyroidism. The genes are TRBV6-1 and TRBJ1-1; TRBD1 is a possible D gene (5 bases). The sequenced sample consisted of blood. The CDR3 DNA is TGTGCCAGCAGGGGGGGAAGCGGCACTGAAGCTTTCTTT. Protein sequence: CASRGGSGTEAFF.